This TCR beta chain comes out of a study of radiotherapy plus CTLA-4 blockade in lung cancer. There are 14 residues in the CDR3. The germline V gene encodes CDR1 SGDLS and CDR2 YYNGEE. V was trimmed by 3 bases and J by 5 bases, leaving 11 bases between them. Here immunoSEQ multiplex PCR was the method, and the copy in TCRdb shows in-frame clones only, minus some. The sample lists nearly 95,000 clones; about four fifths were seen once. The gene calls are TRBV9 and TRBJ2-2; D is uncertain. The input for sequencing was peripheral blood, taken from a patient treated with radiotherapy plus ipilimumab. The sequence came from a human donor with non-small cell lung cancer that progressed on radiotherapy plus ipilimumab. CDR3 DNA: TGTGCCAGCAGCGCATCCCTCGCGACCGGGGAGCTGTTTTTT. This gives the protein CASSASLATGELFF.